This T cell receptor (beta chain) is from a study of early T cells in non-severe SARS-CoV-2 infection. General study findings and limits: VDJdb matching favored anti-spike CD8 responses, missing private and CD4 specificities.

Remarks on this clonotype: What it binds is not known.

TCRdb used MiXCR to reprocess the 5' RACE reads, holding one entry per CDR3 protein. Seen here are 95,000 to 120,000 distinct CDR3 sequences, about 12% observed once, and the top ten hold 3% to 3.5%. The CDR3 sequence is 17 residues long. This TCR derives from an adult who was a healthcare worker with PCR-confirmed SARS-CoV-2 infection or an uninfected control (not recorded which). Sequencing used whole blood. This chain connects TRBV21-1 to TRBJ1-3; the table's TRBD1 call for D was not verified on the DNA. TRBV21-1 is marked as a pseudogene. In DNA form, the CDR3 reads TGTGCCAGCAGCAAACGAATCACAGGGACCCCGGTGGACACCATATATTTT. Its translation: CASSKRITGTPVDTIYF.